Shown below are 27 T cell receptor beta chains from a single sample sequenced in a study of blood T cell repertoires in COVID-19. The table came from immunoSEQ multiplex PCR; TCRdb's copy has only in-frame clones and leaves some out. This repertoire shows more than 95,000 clones, approximately 72% found once; its top ten account for roughly a fifth. The sample consisted of peripheral blood. These receptors were collected from a woman aged 70-85 years with acute or convalescent COVID-19.

The chain couples TRBV25-1 to TRBJ2-7, with 8 bases lining up with TRBD1. Germline V gene data show CDR1 as MGHDK and CDR2 as SYGVNS. The V and J ends lost 3 bases and 3 bases, in that order; junction bases with no gene match: 13. The CDR3 has 17 residues. This chain's CDR3 is CASSEKGQVAPFYEQYF. CDR3 DNA: TGTGCCAGCAGTGAGAAGGGACAGGTTGCACCCTTCTACGAGCAGTACTTC.

The chain links TRBV30 to TRBJ2-1; 11 bases align to TRBD2. The length of the CDR3 is 16 residues. With V trimmed by 0 bases and J by 7 bases, 8 bases remained unmatched. The germline V gene has CDR1 GTSNPN and CDR2 SVGIG (reference sequence). The DNA for the CDR3 is TGTGCCTGGAGTGTACTAGGGACTAGCGGAGAAAATGAGCAGTTCTTC. Its protein is CAWSVLGTSGENEQFF. Using reference TRBV30 and TRBJ2-1 for the parts outside the CDR3, the full variable domain is SQTIHQWPATLVQPVGSPLSLECTVEGTSNPNLYWYRQAAGRGLQLLFYSVGIGQISSEVPQNLSASRPQDRQFILSSKKLLLSDSGFYLCAWSVLGTSGENEQFFGPGTRLTVL.

The chain has TRBV19 and TRBJ1-6; D gene uncertain. Germline V gene sequence: CDR1 LNHDA, CDR2 SQIVND (reference sequence). The CDR3 consists of 12 residues. V was trimmed by 5 bases and J by 7 bases, leaving 6 bases between them. The CDR3 is CASSGPNSPLHF. CDR3 coding DNA: TGTGCCAGTAGTGGGCCAAATTCACCCCTCCACTTT.

The table lists this clone with many counts. CDR3 region: CASSLSGAGSEAFF. In nucleotides, the CDR3 is TGTGCCAGCAGTTTATCGGGGGCCGGTAGTGAAGCTTTCTTT. The rearrangement links TRBV27 to TRBJ1-1; D perhaps matches TRBD1 (6 bases). Looked up from germline, CDR1 is MNHEY and CDR2 is SMNVEV (reference sequence). The CDR3 has 14 amino acids. V gave up 0 bases and J gave up 7 bases, with 12 bases separating them.

The chain couples TRBV15 to TRBJ1-5, with a tentative D call TRBD1 (5 bases). There are 18 residues in the CDR3. V was cut by 0 bases and J by 1 base, with 16 bases left in between. Germline V lookup: CDR1 LNHNV, CDR2 YYDKDF (reference sequence). Here the CDR3 DNA reads TGTGCCACCAGCAGAGATTGGGGGGGTCAGAAAAGCAATCAGCCCCAGCATTTT. This gives the protein CATSRDWGGQKSNQPQHF.

The chain uses TRBV19 and TRBJ1-2; 10 positions agree with TRBD1. Per germline, CDR1 LNHDA and CDR2 SQIVND (reference sequence). The CDR3 runs 16 residues. V shed 5 bases and J 4 bases; nucleotides not matched to a gene: 10. In nucleotides, the CDR3 is TGTGCCAGTAGTCCCCTCGGACAGGGGGATCTCTATGGCTACACCTTC. Translating it yields CASSPLGQGDLYGYTF.

This sequence joins TRBV6-2 or TRBV6-3 and TRBJ1-2, with a possible D match to TRBD1 (5 bases). Trimming removed 0 bases at V and 7 bases at J, with 6 bases between. Germline V gene sequence: CDR1 MNHEY, CDR2 SVGEGT. This CDR3 is built from 12 residues. The CDR3 spells CASSYSQAGYTF. For the CDR3, the DNA is TGTGCCAGCAGTTACTCACAGGCTGGCTACACCTTC.

The chain links TRBV4-1 to TRBJ1-6; weak D call: TRBD1 (5 bases). CDR1 is MGHRA and CDR2 is YSYEKL in the germline V gene. This CDR3 is 16 amino acids long. Trimming shortened V by 1 base and J by 7 bases, and 14 bases separated the two germline ends. The chain's CDR3 is CASSQVRQGSNSPLHF. The DNA for the CDR3 is TGCGCCAGCAGCCAAGTTCGCCAGGGCTCCAATTCACCCCTCCACTTT.

The rearrangement uses TRBV7-9 and TRBJ1-4, with 7 bases matching TRBD1. Losses at the gene ends were 10 bases for V and 3 bases for J; bases not matched to a gene: 5. CDR1 is SEHNR, CDR2 FQNEAQ, per germline (reference sequence). This CDR3 spans 13 amino acids. In DNA, the CDR3 is TGTGCCACCCGGGACAGCTCTAATGAAAAACTGTTTTTT. Amino acids: CATRDSSNEKLFF.

The rearrangement joins TRBV3-1 (or the pseudogene TRBV3-2) to TRBJ1-3; tentatively, D is TRBD1 (6 bases). With 0 bases removed from V and 8 bases from J, the gap between germline ends came to 20 bases. There are 17 residues in the CDR3. Germline V gives CDR1 LGHDT, CDR2 YNNKEL (reference sequence). CDR3 nucleotides: TGTGCCAGCAGCCAAGATATCAGGGCGGGGGGCAAAGACACCATATATTTT. This gives the protein CASSQDIRAGGKDTIYF.

This clone was seen a single time. An end of the junction does not agree with germline; a read error may underlie this. The chain combines TRBV30 with TRBJ1-1; unclear D gene. Germline CDR1 GTSNPN, CDR2 SVGIG (reference sequence). CDR3 length equals 14 residues. The DNA for the CDR3 is TGTGCCTGGGGTGTCGGAGGGAGTGGGACTGAAGCTTTCTTT. Its translation is CAWGVGGSGTEAFF. Supplemented by reference TRBV30 and TRBJ1-1, the full variable domain reads SQTIHQWPATLVQPVGSPLSLECTVEGTSNPNLYWYRQAAGRGLQLLFYSVGIGQISSEVPQNLSASRPQDRQFILSSKKLLLSDSGFYLCAWGVGGSGTEAFFGQGTRLTVV.

This chain joins TRBV4-2 and TRBJ1-5; weak D call: TRBD1 (5 bases). The CDR3 has 15 amino acids. The V gene's germline CDR1 is LGHNA and CDR2 YNFKEQ. V shed 0 bases and J shed 8 bases, with 14 bases lying between them. The CDR3 sequence: CASSQDGAGGEPQHF. DNA of the CDR3: TGTGCCAGCAGCCAAGATGGGGCAGGAGGGGAGCCCCAGCATTTT.

The rearrangement joins TRBV18 to TRBJ1-1; D is ambiguous. V lost 3 bases and J 5 bases, leaving 4 bases between the germline ends. The germline CDR1 and CDR2 sequences are KGHSH and LQKENI. The CDR3 is 11 residues long. The DNA of the CDR3 is TGTGCCAGCTCACCCCGGACTGAAGCTTTCTTT. This gives the protein CASSPRTEAFF.

The chain links TRBV15 to TRBJ2-6; 7 bases match TRBD1. The V gene end was trimmed by 5 bases and the J gene end by 2 bases; junction bases not matched to a gene: 6. Per the germline V gene, CDR1 is LNHNV and CDR2 is YYDKDF (reference sequence). CDR3 length: 16 residues. Here the CDR3 DNA reads TGTGCCACCAGCCCTCGCGACAGGGCTGGGGCCAACGTCCTGACTTTC. Translation: CATSPRDRAGANVLTF.

J is TRBJ2-3 and V is TRBV30; possibly TRBD1 for D (5 bases). Germline-derived CDR1 and CDR2 are GTSNPN and SVGIG (reference sequence). This CDR3 region has 14 residues. V lost 2 bases and J lost 0, with 9 bases in between. CDR3 in amino acids: CAWSRGVSTDTQYF. In nucleotides, the CDR3 is TGTGCCTGGAGTAGGGGCGTTAGCACAGATACGCAGTATTTT.

The chain links TRBV6-1 to TRBJ2-7; 8 bases agree with TRBD2. CDR1 MNHNS and CDR2 SASEGT come from the germline V gene. The CDR3 consists of 15 residues. V lost 0 bases and J lost 5; bases outside the gene matches: 6. CDR3 sequence: CASSEAPTGGDEQYF. The CDR3 DNA reads as TGTGCCAGCAGTGAAGCTCCGACCGGGGGGGACGAGCAGTACTTC.

The chain combines TRBV7-2 with TRBJ2-1; 7 nucleotides agree with TRBD2. Losses at the gene ends were 0 bases for V and 5 bases for J; bases not matched to a gene: 7. Germline V CDR1 and CDR2: SGHTA, FQGNSA. The CDR3 runs to 16 residues. CDR3: CASSLARAGLNNEQFF. The DNA of the CDR3 is TGTGCCAGCAGCTTAGCACGAGCGGGGCTAAACAATGAGCAGTTCTTC.

The chain employs TRBV11-2 and TRBJ1-2, with TRBD1 matching over 7 bases. The CDR3 contains 15 residues. V trimming: 5 bases; J trimming: 2 bases; junction bases outside the gene matches: 8. Germline CDR1 reads SGHAT; CDR2 reads FQNNGV. The CDR3 bases are TGTGCCAGCAGCCAAGGGTTCAGGGGGAACTATGGCTACACCTTC. Its translation: CASSQGFRGNYGYTF.

The chain links TRBV5-1 to TRBJ2-1; 11 nucleotides match TRBD1. Germline V gene sequence: CDR1 SGHRS, CDR2 YFSETQ. This CDR3 region has 16 residues. The J segment lost 5 bases and the V segment lost 4 bases, leaving 8 bases of the junction unmatched. The CDR3 sequence is CASSPRDRGSDNEQFF. Written as DNA, the CDR3 is TGCGCCAGCAGCCCCCGGGACAGGGGGTCAGACAATGAGCAGTTCTTC.

The V call is TRBV18, the J call TRBJ1-4; D perhaps matches TRBD1 (5 bases). Germline loops: CDR1 KGHSH, CDR2 LQKENI. The CDR3 spans 15 residues. Trimming took 0 bases from V and 1 from J, leaving 6 bases between them. For the CDR3, the DNA is TGTGCCAGCTCACCACCGACAGAAACTAATGAAAAACTGTTTTTT. Its translation: CASSPPTETNEKLFF.

V usage is TRBV4-3 and J usage is TRBJ2-5; 9 nucleotides agree with TRBD1. Trimming at V came to 4 bases and at J to 2 bases, leaving 8 bases not matched to a gene. CDR1 and CDR2 from the germline V gene are LGHNA and YSLEER. There are 16 residues in the CDR3. CDR3 coding DNA: TGCGCCAGCAGCCCGACGGGACAGGGAAGACAAGAGACCCAGTACTTC. This gives the protein CASSPTGQGRQETQYF.

This clone appeared a few times. The genes are TRBV7-2 and TRBJ1-4; the D gene is possibly TRBD1 (6 bases). The germline V and J ends were trimmed by 1 base and 2 bases, with 11 bases remaining between them. The length of the CDR3 is 16 residues. Germline CDR1 SGHTA, CDR2 FQGNSA. CDR3 amino acids: CASSLERGITNEKLFF. The CDR3 nucleotides are TGTGCCAGCAGCTTAGAAAGGGGGATTACTAATGAAAAACTGTTTTTT.

The CDR3 loop is CAISETGGIGELFF. The CDR3 nucleotides read TGTGCCATCAGTGAGACAGGGGGCATCGGGGAGCTGTTTTTT. The rearrangement uses TRBV10-3 and TRBJ2-2; TRBD1 matches at 9 bases. The CDR3 runs 14 residues. Germline loops: CDR1 ENHRY, CDR2 SYGVKD. Unmatched junction bases numbered 2, after V lost 2 bases and J lost 7 bases.

Comments on this clone: A junction boundary mismatches the germline segment, possibly from a read error. The rearrangement joins TRBV7-7 to TRBJ2-2, with 11 bases lining up with TRBD2. Germline lookup yields CDR1 SSHAT and CDR2 FNYEAQ (reference sequence). The CDR3 spans 16 residues. The chain's CDR3 is CASSLAGGANTGELFF. The CDR3 DNA reads TGTGCCAGCAGCCTAGCGGGGGGAGCGAACACCGGGGAGCTGTTTTTT.

V usage is TRBV7-9 and J usage is TRBJ2-2, with D possibly TRBD1 on 6 matching bases. This CDR3 is 17 amino acids long. V was pared by 4 bases and J by 5 bases, with 20 bases between. Germline V gene lookup returns CDR1 SEHNR and CDR2 FQNEAQ (reference sequence). The CDR3 here is CASSSHRRTQGTGELFF. The DNA for the CDR3 is TGTGCCAGCAGCTCCCATCGTCGAACACAGGGAACCGGGGAGCTGTTTTTT.

The chain uses TRBV19 and TRBJ1-1; D possibly corresponds to TRBD1 (5 bases). The CDR3 runs 12 residues. The germline V and J ends were trimmed by 4 bases and 11 bases, with 14 bases remaining between them. The germline gives CDR1 LNHDA, CDR2 SQIVND (reference sequence). The CDR3 loop is CASSTSWGGAFF. CDR3 DNA: TGTGCCAGTAGTACCTCCTGGGGGGGGGCTTTCTTT.

The J gene is TRBJ2-7, the V gene TRBV15; D not certain. V shed 1 base and J shed 2 bases, with 12 bases lying between them. The CDR3 runs 15 residues. Per germline, CDR1 LNHNV and CDR2 YYDKDF (reference sequence). The CDR3 reads CATSRAIGDPYEQYF. CDR3 sequence (DNA): TGTGCCACCAGCAGAGCCATCGGAGATCCCTACGAGCAGTACTTC.